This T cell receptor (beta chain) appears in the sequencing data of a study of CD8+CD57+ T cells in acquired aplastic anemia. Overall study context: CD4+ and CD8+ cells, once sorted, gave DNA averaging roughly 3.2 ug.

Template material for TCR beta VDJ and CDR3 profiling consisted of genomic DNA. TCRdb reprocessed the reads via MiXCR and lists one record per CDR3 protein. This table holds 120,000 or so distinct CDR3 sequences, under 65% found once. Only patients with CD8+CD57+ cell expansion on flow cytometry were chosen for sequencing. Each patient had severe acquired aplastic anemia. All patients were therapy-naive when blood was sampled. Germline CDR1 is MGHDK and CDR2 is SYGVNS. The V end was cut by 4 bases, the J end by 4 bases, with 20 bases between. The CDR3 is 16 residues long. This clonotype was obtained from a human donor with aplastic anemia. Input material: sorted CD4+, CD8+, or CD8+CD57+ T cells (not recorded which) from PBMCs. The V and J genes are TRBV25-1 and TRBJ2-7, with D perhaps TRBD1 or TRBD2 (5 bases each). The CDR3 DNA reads TGTGCCAGCAGTGCCCCTCTACCGGGACGAATTTACGAGCAGTACTTC. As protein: CASSAPLPGRIYEQYF.